The 6 T cell receptor beta chains below come from one sample, sequenced in a study of T cells in Graves' hyperthyroidism and ophthalmopathy. RNA transcripts yielded amplified TCR beta CDR3 regions. When the TCR CDR3 underwent first-round RT-PCR, the HTBI primer set was used. TCRdb reprocessed the multiplex PCR reads with MiXCR, giving one entry per CDR3 protein. The table lists hundreds of thousands of distinct CDR3 sequences, roughly an eighth of them singletons. Material: blood. These receptors were obtained from a woman aged 35 to 49 with Graves' ophthalmopathy.

The chain is built from TRBV9 and TRBJ2-3, with D perhaps matching TRBD2 (5 bases). The germline V and J ends were trimmed by 2 bases and 6 bases, with 22 bases remaining between them. The germline V gene encodes CDR1 SGDLS and CDR2 YYNGEE. The CDR3 extends over 17 amino acids. This CDR3 is CASSVGLVSGRSDTQYF. For the CDR3, the DNA is TGTGCCAGCAGCGTGGGCTTAGTGAGCGGACGGAGTGATACGCAGTATTTT. Together with reference TRBV9 and TRBJ2-3, the CDR3 gives the full variable domain: DSGVTQTPKHLITATGQRVTLRCSPRSGDLSVYWYQQSLDQGLQFLIQYYNGEERAKGNILERFSAQQFPDLHSELNLSSLELGDSALYFCASSVGLVSGRSDTQYFGPGTRLTVL.

On this clonotype itself: This may stem from a read error, because a much larger clone lies one nucleotide away. V usage is TRBV7-6 and J usage is TRBJ1-2; 11 bases fit TRBD1. The CDR3 spans 15 residues. The V gene's germline CDR1 is SGHVS and CDR2 FNYEAQ. CDR3 loop: CASSLGTGGGYGHTF. The CDR3 nucleotides read TGTGCCAGCAGCCTAGGGACAGGGGGGGGCTATGGCCACACCTTC.

This clonotype has a count of ten or more. The chain carries TRBV6-5 and TRBJ2-7, with 14 bases that match TRBD2. This CDR3 contains 16 residues. Per the germline V gene, CDR1 is MNHEY and CDR2 is SVGAGI. V shed 4 bases and J 2 bases; nucleotides not matched to a gene: 4. CDR3 coding DNA: TGTGCCAGCAGTTCGGGGACTAGCGGGAGAGCCTACGAGCAGTACTTC. It codes for CASSSGTSGRAYEQYF.

Many counts were recorded for this clonotype. The CDR3 bases are TGTGCCAGCAGTTTATGGGGAGGTGGGACCCAGTACTTC. This sequence encodes CASSLWGGGTQYF. This chain links TRBV28 with TRBJ2-5; a weak D match, TRBD2 (6 bases). The V end was cut by 0 bases, the J end by 7 bases, with 9 bases between. The CDR3 sequence is 13 residues long. The germline V gene has CDR1 MDHEN and CDR2 SYDVKM.

This clonotype was recorded many times. The chain joins TRBV2 to TRBJ2-3; D tentatively reads TRBD1 or TRBD2 (5 bases each). Germline CDR1 reads SNHLY; CDR2 reads FYNNEI. The germline V and J ends were trimmed by 3 bases and 4 bases, with 17 bases remaining between them. The CDR3 runs to 16 residues. CDR3 DNA: TGTGCCAGCAGTGAGGGGGTCGGCTCAGTGGCAGATACGCAGTATTTT. Residues: CASSEGVGSVADTQYF.

There are many counts of this clonotype. The chain carries TRBV2 and TRBJ1-2, with 7 nucleotides matching TRBD1. The CDR3 length is 17 residues. From germline, CDR1 is SNHLY and CDR2 FYNNEI. Trimming cost V 6 bases and J 4 bases; bases outside gene matches: 17. The CDR3 sequence is CASSLTSWDSRIYGYTF. Written as DNA, the CDR3 is TGTGCCAGCAGCCTAACTTCATGGGACAGCAGAATCTATGGCTACACCTTC.